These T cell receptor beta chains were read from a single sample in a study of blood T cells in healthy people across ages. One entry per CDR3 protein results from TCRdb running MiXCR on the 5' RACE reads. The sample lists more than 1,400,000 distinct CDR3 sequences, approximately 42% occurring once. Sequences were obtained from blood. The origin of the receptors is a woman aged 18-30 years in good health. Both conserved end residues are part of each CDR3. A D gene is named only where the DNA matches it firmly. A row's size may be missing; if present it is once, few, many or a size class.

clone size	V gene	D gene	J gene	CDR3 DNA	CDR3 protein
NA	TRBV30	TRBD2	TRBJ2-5	TGTGCCTGGAGTGTACCTGGAGCGGGAGACGGGACCCAGTACTTC	CAWSVPGAGDGTQYF
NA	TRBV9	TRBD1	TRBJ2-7	TGTGCCAGCAGCCAGGGAGGGGGACAGGGTGTCGACGAGCAGTACTTC	CASSQGGGQGVDEQYF
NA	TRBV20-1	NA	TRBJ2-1	TGCAGTGCTCTCCGGGATGTTGAGCAGTTCTTC	CSALRDVEQFF
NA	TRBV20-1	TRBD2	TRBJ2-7	TGCAGTGCTTTCCGGGGGGGGTCCTACGAGCAGTACTTC	CSAFRGGSYEQYF
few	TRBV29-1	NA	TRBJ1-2	TGCAGCGTTGAAAGGTACGGCGGCAGGGGCAATGGCTACACCTTC	CSVERYGGRGNGYTF
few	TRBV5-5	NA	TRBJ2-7	TGTGCCAGCAGCCCACAATCCCTAAAGGGGGAGTACTTC	CASSPQSLKGEYF
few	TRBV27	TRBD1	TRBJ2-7	TGTGCCAGCAGTCACGGGACAGCTACCTACGAGCAGTACTTC	CASSHGTATYEQYF
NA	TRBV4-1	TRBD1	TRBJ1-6	TGCGCCAGCAGCCCACAGGGGGCTGGGAATTCACCCCTCCACTTT	CASSPQGAGNSPLHF
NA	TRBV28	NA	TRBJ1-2	TGTGCCAGCAGTTCAGGGGAGCGGGGCTACACCTTC	CASSSGERGYTF
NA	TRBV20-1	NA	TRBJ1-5	TGCAGTGCTACGGGACTCGGGGGTGTGGGCAATCAGCCCCAGCATTTT	CSATGLGGVGNQPQHF
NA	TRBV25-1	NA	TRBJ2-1	TGTGCCAGCAGTACCGGGATGGGCTCCTACAATGAGCAGTTCTTC	CASSTGMGSYNEQFF
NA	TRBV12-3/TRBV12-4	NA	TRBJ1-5	TGTGCCAGCAGTTTAACGGTTGCGAGCGGCAATCAGCCCCAGCATTTT	CASSLTVASGNQPQHF
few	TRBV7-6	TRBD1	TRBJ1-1	TGTGCCAGCAGCTTAGCCGGGACAGGGGGCACTGAAGCTTTCTTT	CASSLAGTGGTEAFF
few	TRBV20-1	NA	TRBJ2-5	TGCAGTGCTAGAGATCCTAGTTTTGCGACCCAGTACTTC	CSARDPSFATQYF
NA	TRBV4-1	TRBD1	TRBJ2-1	TGCGCCAGCAGCCAAGATTGGCGGGACAGGGGCTCCTACAATGAGCAGTTCTTC	CASSQDWRDRGSYNEQFF
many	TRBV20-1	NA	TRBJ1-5	TGCAGTGCTAGAGCTCGACAACAGGTCAATCAGCCCCAGCATTTT	CSARARQQVNQPQHF
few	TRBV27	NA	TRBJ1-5	TGTGCCAGCAGTTTCGATTTCGATCAGCCCCAGCATTTT	CASSFDFDQPQHF
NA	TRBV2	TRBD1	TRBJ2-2	TGTGCCAGCAAAAGGGGACAGTCGAACACCGGGGAGCTGTTTTTT	CASKRGQSNTGELFF
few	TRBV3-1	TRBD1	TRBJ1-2	TGTGCCAGCAGCCCCCCGGCACAGGGGGTTGGTGGCTACACCTTC	CASSPPAQGVGGYTF
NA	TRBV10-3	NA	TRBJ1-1	TGTGCCATCAGTGTTGACAGCGTCACTGAAGCTTTCTTT	CAISVDSVTEAFF
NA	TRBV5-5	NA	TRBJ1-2	TGTGCCAGCAGCTCGCACCTCAGGGACGGCTATGGCTACACCTTC	CASSSHLRDGYGYTF
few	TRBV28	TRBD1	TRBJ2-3	TGTGCCAGCAGTGGACAGGGGCTGAGCACAGATACGCAGTATTTT	CASSGQGLSTDTQYF
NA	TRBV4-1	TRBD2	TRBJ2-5	TGCGCCAGCAGCCCATCGGCTAGCGGGGGCCCCGGGGGAAATGAGCAGTACTTC	CASSPSASGGPGGNEQYF
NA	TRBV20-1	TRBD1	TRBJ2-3	TGCAGTGCCTACACAGGGGGACCAGATACGCAGTATTTT	CSAYTGGPDTQYF
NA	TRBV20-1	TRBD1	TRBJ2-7	TGCAGTGCTAGAGACCTGACAGGGTACTTATACGAGCAGTACTTC	CSARDLTGYLYEQYF
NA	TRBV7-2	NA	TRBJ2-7	TGTGCCAGCAGCTTAGTTCAAGAGCAGTACTTC	CASSLVQEQYF
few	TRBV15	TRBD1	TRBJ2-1	TGTGCCACCAGCATCGACAGGGCGAGGAATGAGCAGTTCTTC	CATSIDRARNEQFF
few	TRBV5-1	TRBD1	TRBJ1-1	TGCGCCAGCAGCTTTCTGGGACAGCGATTAATGAACACTGAAGCTTTCTTT	CASSFLGQRLMNTEAFF
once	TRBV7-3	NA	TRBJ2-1	TGTGCCAGCAGCGCATCGGGGGCGGGGATGGGCCCGGCGTTCTTC	CASSASGAGMGPAFF
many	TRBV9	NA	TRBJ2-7	TGTGCCAGCAGCGTAGAGGGGTACGAGCAGTACTTC	CASSVEGYEQYF
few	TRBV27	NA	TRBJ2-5	TGTGCCAGCAGTTTTCGTTGGACAGTCCAAGAGACCCAGTACTTC	CASSFRWTVQETQYF